This T cell receptor beta chain was identified in a study of cytomegalovirus exposure and HLA in healthy donors. Study-level findings and limits: A later analysis linked a missense variant in DCLRE1C to the trimming of TCR beta V and J genes. Several V segments, TRBV6-2 and TRBV6-3 among them, could not be told apart and were dropped. Most sequenced TCRs were rare (though some public TCRs occurred in many donors). In a later analysis, an Asian-associated ancestry cluster reportedly showed fewer N-insertions than the approximately 670-donor mean.

Turning to this clone: Its specificity is unknown.

There are 15 residues in the CDR3. After removal of 2 bases from V and 4 bases from J, the junction contained 3 bases not matched to a gene. CDR1 SQVTM and CDR2 ANQGSEA come from the germline V gene. 60 Vbeta and 13 Jbeta primers were used in PCR. Sequencing used immunoSEQ multiplex PCR; TCRdb keeps in-frame clones, though not all of them. The data contain about 150,000 clones, approximately 80% of them singletons. The chain uses TRBV29-1 and TRBJ2-1; 12 bases line up with TRBD2. The source material was PBMCs. This clonotype was sampled from a woman in her forties in good health and CMV-seronegative. The DNA of the CDR3 is TGCAGCGTTGAATTAACTAGCGGGAGGTACAATGAGCAGTTCTTC. It is translated as CSVELTSGRYNEQFF.